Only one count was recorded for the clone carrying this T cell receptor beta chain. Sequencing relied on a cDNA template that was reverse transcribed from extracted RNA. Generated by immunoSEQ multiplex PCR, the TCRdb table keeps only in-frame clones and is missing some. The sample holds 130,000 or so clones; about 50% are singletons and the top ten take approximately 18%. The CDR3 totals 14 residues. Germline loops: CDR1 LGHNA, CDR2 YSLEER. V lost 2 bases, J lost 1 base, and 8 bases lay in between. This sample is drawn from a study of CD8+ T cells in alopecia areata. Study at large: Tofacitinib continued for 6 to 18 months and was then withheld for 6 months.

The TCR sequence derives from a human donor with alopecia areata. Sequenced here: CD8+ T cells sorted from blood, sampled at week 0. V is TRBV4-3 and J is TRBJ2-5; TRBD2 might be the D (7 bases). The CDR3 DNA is TGCGCCAGCAGCCAACGGGGGGCCCAAGAGACCCAGTACTTC. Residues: CASSQRGAQETQYF.